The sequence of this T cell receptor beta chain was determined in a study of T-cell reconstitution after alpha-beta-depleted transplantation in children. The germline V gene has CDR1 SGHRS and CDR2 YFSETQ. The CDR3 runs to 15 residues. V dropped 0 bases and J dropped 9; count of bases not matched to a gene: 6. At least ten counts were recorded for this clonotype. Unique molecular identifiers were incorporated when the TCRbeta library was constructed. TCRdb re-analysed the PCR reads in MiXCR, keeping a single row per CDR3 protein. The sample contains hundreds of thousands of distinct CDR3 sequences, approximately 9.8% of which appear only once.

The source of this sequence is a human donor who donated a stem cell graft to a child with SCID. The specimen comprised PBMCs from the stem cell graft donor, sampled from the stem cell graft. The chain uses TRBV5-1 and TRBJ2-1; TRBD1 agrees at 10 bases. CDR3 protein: CASSLVGQGSGEQFF. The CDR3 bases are TGCGCCAGCAGCTTGGTGGGACAGGGGTCCGGTGAGCAGTTCTTC. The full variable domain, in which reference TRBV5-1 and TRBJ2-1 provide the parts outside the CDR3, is KAGVTQTPRYLIKTRGQQVTLSCSPISGHRSVSWYQQTPGQGLQFLFEYFSETQRNKGNFPGRFSGRQFSNSRSEMNVSTLELGDSALYLCASSLVGQGSGEQFFGPGTRLTVL.